The clone carrying this T cell receptor beta chain was recorded a few times. Its antigen is not identified. Here immunoSEQ multiplex PCR was the method, and the copy in TCRdb shows in-frame clones only, minus some. The profile covers 10,000 to 15,000 clones, with about three fifths appearing a single time and more than 25% taken by the ten largest. This specimen comes from a study of T cells in tumors after PD-1 blockade. The same primary tumor site was biopsied both before and after PD-1 blockade. The CDR3 is 11 amino acids. The V gene's germline CDR1 is MNHNY and CDR2 SVGAGI (reference sequence). Trimming took off 6 bases at V and 5 bases at J, with 5 bases between the two ends. Study-wide results and caveats: Blood contained roughly 43% of the tumor's TCR clonotypes.

The chain is built from TRBV6-6 and TRBJ2-1; no definite D call. Source: tumor tissue, taken before anti-PD-1 treatment. The clonotype comes from a human donor with cutaneous squamous cell carcinoma. The CDR3 region is CASRANNEQFF. Here the CDR3 DNA reads TGTGCCAGCAGAGCAAACAATGAGCAGTTCTTC.